This TCR beta chain came from a study of T-cell memory formation after mild COVID-19. Between the trimmed V and J ends, which lost 6 bases and 1 base, there was a span of 13 bases. CDR3 size: 14 residues. Germline V lookup: CDR1 DFQATT, CDR2 SNEGSKA (reference sequence). This clonotype occurred a few times. TCRdb ran MiXCR on the 5' RACE reads and lists one entry per CDR3 protein. The repertoire holds 70,000 to 95,000 distinct CDR3 sequences, with around 13% as singletons. The sequence derives from a man younger than 35 who had mild COVID-19 (a few samples of this study predate the infection). Cell type and time point are not known. What was sequenced was PBMCs or a T cell subset sorted from them (not recorded which). This chain links TRBV20-1 with TRBJ2-4, with a weak D call TRBD1 (5 bases). The CDR3 loop reads CSALPGRAKNIQYF. The CDR3 DNA follows: TGCAGTGCCCTCCCAGGGCGGGCCAAAAACATTCAGTACTTC.